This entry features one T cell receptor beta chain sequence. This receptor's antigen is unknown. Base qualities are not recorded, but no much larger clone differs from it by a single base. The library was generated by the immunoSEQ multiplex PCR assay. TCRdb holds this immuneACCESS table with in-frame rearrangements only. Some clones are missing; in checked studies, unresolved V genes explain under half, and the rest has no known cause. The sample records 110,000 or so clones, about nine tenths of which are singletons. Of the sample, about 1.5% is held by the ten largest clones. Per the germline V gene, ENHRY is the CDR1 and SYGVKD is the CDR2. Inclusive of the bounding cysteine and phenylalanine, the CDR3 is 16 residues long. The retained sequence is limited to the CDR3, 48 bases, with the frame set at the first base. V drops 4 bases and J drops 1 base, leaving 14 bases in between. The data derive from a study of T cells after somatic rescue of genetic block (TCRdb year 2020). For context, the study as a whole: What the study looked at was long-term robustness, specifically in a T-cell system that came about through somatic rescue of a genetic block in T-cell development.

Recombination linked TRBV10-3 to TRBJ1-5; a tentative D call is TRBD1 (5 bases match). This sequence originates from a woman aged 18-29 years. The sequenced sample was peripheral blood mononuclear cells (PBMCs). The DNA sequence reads TGTGCCATCAGTGGGGATGGGGGACGGAGCAATCAGCCCCAGCATTTT. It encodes CAISGDGGRSNQPQHF.